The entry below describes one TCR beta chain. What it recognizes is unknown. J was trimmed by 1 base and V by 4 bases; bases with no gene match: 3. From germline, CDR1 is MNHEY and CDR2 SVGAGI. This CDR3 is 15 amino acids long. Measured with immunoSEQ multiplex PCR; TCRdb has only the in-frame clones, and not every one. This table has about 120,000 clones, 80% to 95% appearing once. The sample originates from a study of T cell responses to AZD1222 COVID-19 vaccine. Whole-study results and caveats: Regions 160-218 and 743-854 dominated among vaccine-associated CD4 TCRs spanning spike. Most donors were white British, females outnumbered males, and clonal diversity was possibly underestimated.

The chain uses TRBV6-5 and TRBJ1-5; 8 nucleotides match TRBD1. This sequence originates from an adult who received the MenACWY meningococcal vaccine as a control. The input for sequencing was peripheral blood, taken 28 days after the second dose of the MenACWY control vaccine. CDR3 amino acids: CASSSGQGSNQPQHF. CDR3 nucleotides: TGTGCCAGCAGTTCCGGACAGGGCAGCAATCAGCCCCAGCATTTT.